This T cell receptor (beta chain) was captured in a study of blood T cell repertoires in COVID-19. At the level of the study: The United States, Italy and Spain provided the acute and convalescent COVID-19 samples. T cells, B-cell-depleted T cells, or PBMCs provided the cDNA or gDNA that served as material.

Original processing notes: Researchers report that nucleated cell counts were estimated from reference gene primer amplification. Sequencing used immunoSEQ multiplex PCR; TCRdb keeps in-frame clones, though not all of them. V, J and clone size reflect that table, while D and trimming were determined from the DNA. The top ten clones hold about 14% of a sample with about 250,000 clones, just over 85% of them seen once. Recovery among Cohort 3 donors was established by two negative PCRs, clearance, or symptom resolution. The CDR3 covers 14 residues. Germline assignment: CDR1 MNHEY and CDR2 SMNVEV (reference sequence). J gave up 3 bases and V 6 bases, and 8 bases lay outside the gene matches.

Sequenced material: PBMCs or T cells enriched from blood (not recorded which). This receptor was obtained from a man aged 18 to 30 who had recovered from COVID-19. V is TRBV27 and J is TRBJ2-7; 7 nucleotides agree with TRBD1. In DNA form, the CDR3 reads TGTGCCAGCAGAGACAGGGCTGTAAACTACGAGCAGTACTTC. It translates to CASRDRAVNYEQYF.